Included here is one T cell receptor beta chain sequence, with context. Its antigen is not identified. J was trimmed by 6 bases and V by 3 bases; bases with no gene match: 3. The CDR3 loop spans 13 amino acids. CDR1 SGHRS and CDR2 YFSETQ come from the germline V gene. These data come from a study of OX40 agonist ivuxolimab in advanced cancers. The wider study: Patients were given ivuxolimab, an antibody that agonizes OX40 (CD134). Dose-escalation patients had hepatocellular carcinoma, melanoma, renal cell or head and neck cancer.

The method was immunoSEQ multiplex PCR; TCRdb's version includes in-frame clones alone and lacks a portion of them. The table lists about 53,000 clones, 84% of them singletons. General study results and limits: CD8+ T cells showed, on average, more clonal expansion than CD4+ cells. Low normalized clonal expansion also occurred in some nonresponding patients.

V usage is TRBV5-1 and J usage is TRBJ2-1; 7 bases map to TRBD1. Sequences were derived from CD4+ or CD8+ T cells sorted from blood, sampled in a trial of the OX40 agonist ivuxolimab. This receptor was identified in an adult with an advanced solid tumor such as melanoma, head and neck, liver or kidney cancer. In nucleotides, the CDR3 is TGCGCCAGCAGCTCGGGACAGACCAATGAGCAGTTCTTC. Protein: CASSSGQTNEQFF.